Sequencing of this T cell receptor beta chain was carried out in a study of a mutant IDH1 vaccine in newly diagnosed glioma (dated by TCRdb to 2020 to 2023). With regard to the full study: Vaccination was initiated 4-6 weeks after radiotherapy alone, or concurrently with temozolomide cycles in the chemotherapy-containing groups. The roughly 30 treated patients were roughly 62% male and around 40% female, with a mean age of around 40 years. Prior to enrollment, standard therapy consisting of radiotherapy alone, temozolomide alone, or radiochemotherapy with temozolomide had been administered to patients, with the combination being received by most patients. Visit V12 was the week-35 safety follow-up and visit V13 was the week-47 end of study. Peripheral blood was collected at six visits: V03 (baseline), V05, V07, V10, V12 and V13. For exploratory analyses, longitudinal TCRB deep sequencing was carried out in roughly 23 treated patients wherever samples were available. Here is what the overall study found, with its caveats: No apparent relationship was observed between pseudoprogression and alterations in the top peripheral T cell clonotypes detected by TCRB sequencing. PBMC samples for TCRB deep sequencing were selected based on availability. The authors noted that analyses of patient blood samples could not be reproduced because of sample limitations. Immune responses induced by the vaccine were seen in more than 85% of patients across multiple MHC alleles.

The receptor library was made with the immunoSEQ multiplex PCR assay. Rearranged TCR beta chain sequences were amplified using the hsTCRB Kit according to the manufacturer's protocol. TCRB libraries were sequenced on an Illumina MiSeq. The paper's processing steps were these. The proprietary platform of the kit vendor was used for demultiplexing, trimming and gene mapping. In TCRdb, the immuneACCESS table is reduced to in-frame sequences with V and J assigned. These tables do not hold every clone; where another copy was compared, an unresolved V gene accounts for under half, and the others remain unexplained. V and J calls and clone size are those listed in that table; D and trimming were worked out from the DNA. The sample table shows around 44,000 clones, and 79% are seen once. The top ten clonotypes cover approximately 6.3% of the sample. In light of the paper, this sample's time point label describes: week 35, safety follow-up. A 20-mer mutant IDH1 peptide at 300 micrograms in Montanide made up each vaccine dose, which was injected subcutaneously together with topical imiquimod. Patients received eight vaccinations in weeks 1, 3, 5, 7, 11, 15, 19 and 23, corresponding to visits V03 through V10. Newly diagnosed WHO grade 3 or 4 IDH1-mutant astrocytomas showing loss of nuclear ATRX were present in the donors. The samples were drawn from NOA16, a multicentre, single-arm, open-label phase I trial in Germany that tested a mutant IDH1 peptide vaccine in humans for the first time. The DNeasy Blood and Tissue Kit was used to extract genomic DNA from EDTA blood for TCRB sequencing.

As concerns this clone: No cognate antigen has been identified for it. No much larger clone is present one base from it, and per-base qualities are unavailable.

This clonotype originated in a man aged 35-49 years with glioma. Specimen: PBMCs, collected from a glioma patient whose treatment included an IDH1 peptide vaccine.

This receptor has the CDR3 CASSLGQGIKNIQYF. The DNA sequence is as follows: TGCGCCAGCAGCTTAGGACAGGGGATCAAAAACATTCAGTACTTC. This receptor chain uses TRBV5-1 and TRBJ2-4; TRBD1 agrees with 9 junctional bases. Taken from cysteine to phenylalanine, the CDR3 has 15 residues. CDR3 DNA is the only sequence kept; it has 45 bases, read in frame from the first base. Looking up the germline V gene yields CDR1 SGHRS and CDR2 YFSETQ. After removal of 2 bases from V and 3 bases from J, the junction retains 3 bases not matched to a gene.